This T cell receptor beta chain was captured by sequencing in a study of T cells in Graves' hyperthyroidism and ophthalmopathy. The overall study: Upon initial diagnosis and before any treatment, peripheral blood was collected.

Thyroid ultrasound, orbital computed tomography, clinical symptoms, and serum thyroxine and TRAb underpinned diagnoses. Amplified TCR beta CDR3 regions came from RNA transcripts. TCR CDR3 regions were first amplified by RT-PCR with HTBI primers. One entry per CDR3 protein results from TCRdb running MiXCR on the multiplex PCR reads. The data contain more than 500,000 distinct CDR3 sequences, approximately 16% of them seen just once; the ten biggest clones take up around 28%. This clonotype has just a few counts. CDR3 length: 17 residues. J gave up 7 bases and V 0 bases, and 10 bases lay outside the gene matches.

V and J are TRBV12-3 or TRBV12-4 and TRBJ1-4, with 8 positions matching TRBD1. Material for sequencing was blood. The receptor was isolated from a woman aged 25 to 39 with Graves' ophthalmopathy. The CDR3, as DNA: TGTGCCAGCAGTTTAGCGGTGGGACAGGATGAAGGTGAAAAACTGTTTTTT. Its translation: CASSLAVGQDEGEKLFF.